These 8 T cell receptor beta chains were sequenced from one sample in a study of blood T cell repertoires in COVID-19. Sequencing was performed with immunoSEQ multiplex PCR; in TCRdb, only in-frame clones are kept and a portion is missing. The data contain some 73,000 clones, 85% to 90% of them singletons. Material: peripheral blood. Every receptor here comes from a woman over 75 with active or convalescent COVID-19.

This clone was counted a single time. The rearrangement links TRBV5-1 to TRBJ1-2, with no clear D. The CDR3 covers 14 residues. Per germline, CDR1 SGHRS and CDR2 YFSETQ. The ends were cut back, 1 base at V and 3 bases at J, with 10 bases in the middle. The CDR3 reads CASSLMSGDYGYTF. CDR3 coding DNA: TGCGCCAGCAGCTTGATGTCCGGAGACTATGGCTACACCTTC.

The chain recombines TRBV30 with TRBJ1-1; 8 nucleotides align to TRBD1. V lost 3 bases to trimming and J lost 4 bases; unmatched junction nucleotides: 13. The CDR3 consists of 16 residues. CDR1 is GTSNPN, CDR2 SVGIG, per germline (reference sequence). The DNA for the CDR3 is TGTGCCTGGAGCGGTAGGACAGGGACCTTCTTCACTGAAGCTTTCTTT. Protein sequence: CAWSGRTGTFFTEAFF.

This chain connects TRBV5-6 to TRBJ1-5; D is ambiguous. With 3 bases removed from V and 4 bases from J, the gap between germline ends came to 14 bases. CDR1 is SGHDT and CDR2 is YYEEEE in the germline V gene. This CDR3 comprises 15 residues. The CDR3 loop reads CASSSGTASNQPQHF. CDR3 DNA: TGTGCCAGCAGCTCCGGAACAGCTTCAAATCAGCCCCAGCATTTT.

This chain connects TRBV5-1 to TRBJ2-5; possibly TRBD2 for D (5 bases). This CDR3 contains 17 residues. With 3 bases removed from V and 5 bases from J, the gap between germline ends came to 23 bases. Germline loops: CDR1 SGHRS, CDR2 YFSETQ. The CDR3 DNA is TGCGCCAGCAGCTGGAGTGGACTGCCGAGCAGAGAGGAGACCCAGTACTTC. It is translated as CASSWSGLPSREETQYF. Based on the CDR3 plus reference TRBV5-1 and TRBJ2-5, the full variable domain is KAGVTQTPRYLIKTRGQQVTLSCSPISGHRSVSWYQQTPGQGLQFLFEYFSETQRNKGNFPGRFSGRQFSNSRSEMNVSTLELGDSALYLCASSWSGLPSREETQYFGPGTRLLVL.

The chain carries TRBV12-5 and TRBJ1-5, with D unclear. Germline CDR1 and CDR2: LGHNT and FRNRAP. The V end was cut by 3 bases, the J end by 7 bases, with 4 bases between. This CDR3 has 11 residues. The CDR3 region is CASGFEQPQHF. DNA for the CDR3: TGTGCTAGTGGTTTTGAGCAGCCCCAGCATTTT.

The chain uses TRBV4-3 and TRBJ2-2, with 12 positions matching TRBD1. Germline lookup yields CDR1 LGHNA and CDR2 YSLEER. V lost 6 bases, J lost 1 base, and 15 bases stayed unmatched. The CDR3 covers 20 residues. CDR3 sequence reads: CASSPKTGTGGRLNTGELFF. The CDR3 DNA reads TGCGCCAGCAGTCCTAAAACCGGGACAGGGGGCCGTTTGAACACCGGGGAGCTGTTTTTT.

This rearrangement joins TRBV6-2 or TRBV6-3 to TRBJ1-6; 7 positions agree with TRBD1. The germline CDR1 and CDR2 sequences are MNHEY and SVGEGT. This CDR3 has 16 residues. V shed 2 bases and J 10 bases; nucleotides not matched to a gene: 11. Here the CDR3 DNA reads TGTGCCAGCAGTTACCCTAGGGGACAGTCGAGATCACCCCTCCACTTT. It yields the protein CASSYPRGQSRSPLHF.

J is TRBJ1-6 and V is TRBV28; D gene ambiguous. CDR1 MDHEN and CDR2 SYDVKM come from the germline V gene. V lost 4 bases to trimming and J lost 6 bases, with 10 bases between them. The length of the CDR3 is 14 residues. CDR3 DNA: TGTGCCAGCAGTTATGGGAGGTCTAATTCACCCCTCCACTTT. Amino acids: CASSYGRSNSPLHF. Looking up the rest from reference TRBV28 and TRBJ1-6 gives the full variable domain: DVKVTQSSRYLVKRTGEKVFLECVQDMDHENMFWYRQDPGLGLRLIYFSYDVKMKEKGDIPEGYSVSREKKERFSLILESASTNQTSMYLCASSYGRSNSPLHFGNGTRLTVT.